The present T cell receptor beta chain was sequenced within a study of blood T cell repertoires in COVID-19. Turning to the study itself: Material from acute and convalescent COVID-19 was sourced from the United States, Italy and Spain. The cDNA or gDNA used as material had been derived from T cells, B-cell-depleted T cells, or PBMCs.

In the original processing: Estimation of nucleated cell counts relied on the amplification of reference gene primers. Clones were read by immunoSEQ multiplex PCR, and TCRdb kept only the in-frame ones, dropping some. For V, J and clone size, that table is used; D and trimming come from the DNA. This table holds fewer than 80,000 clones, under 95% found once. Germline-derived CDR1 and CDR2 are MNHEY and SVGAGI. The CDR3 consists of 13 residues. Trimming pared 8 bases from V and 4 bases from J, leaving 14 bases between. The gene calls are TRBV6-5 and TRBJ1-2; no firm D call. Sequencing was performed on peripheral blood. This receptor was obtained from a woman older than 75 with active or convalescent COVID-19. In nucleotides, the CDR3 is TGTGCCAGCCTCTTAAACAGCTTCTATGGCTACACCTTC. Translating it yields CASLLNSFYGYTF.